A selection of T cell receptor beta chains follows, all from one sample in a study of beta chain features in type 1 diabetes. Some clones are missing from TCRdb's copy, which holds only in-frame ones; the method was immunoSEQ multiplex PCR. The sample lists some 140,000 clones, 7.5% to 9.5% occurring once. Sequencing was carried out using central memory CD4+ T cells from blood. These receptors came from a man in his thirties or forties with type 1 diabetes. The CDR3 runs from the conserved cysteine through the conserved F or W. The order of the fields is clone size, D gene, J gene, V gene, CDR3 protein, CDR3 DNA. D genes are given only for firm matches. Clone sizes are given selectively: once, few, many, or a class where the clone is expanded.

size: -; D: TRBD2; J: TRBJ2-7; V: TRBV13; CDR3: CASSLGPPSGDSYEQYF; DNA: TGTGCCAGCAGCTTAGGCCCCCCTAGCGGCGACTCCTACGAGCAGTACTTC
size: few; D: -; J: TRBJ2-3; V: TRBV9; CDR3: CASSVSVIAATDTQYF; DNA: TGTGCCAGCAGCGTGTCAGTAATAGCGGCCACAGATACGCAGTATTTT
size: few; D: TRBD1; J: TRBJ2-5; V: TRBV29-1; CDR3: CSVTGGARETQYF; DNA: TGCAGCGTTACAGGGGGCGCGAGGGAGACCCAGTACTTC
size: few; D: TRBD1; J: TRBJ1-6; V: TRBV5-1; CDR3: CASKDREGSPLHF; DNA: TGCGCCAGCAAGGACAGGGAGGGTTCACCCCTCCACTTT
size: -; D: -; J: TRBJ1-1; V: TRBV11-2; CDR3: CASSLGRDVNAFF; DNA: TGTGCCAGCAGCTTAGGCAGGGATGTGAACGCTTTCTTT
size: few; D: -; J: TRBJ2-5; V: TRBV28; CDR3: CASSLAGTSKETQYF; DNA: TGTGCCAGCAGTTTAGCCGGGACTTCGAAAGAGACCCAGTACTTC
size: -; D: TRBD1; J: TRBJ2-3; V: TRBV6-1; CDR3: CASSAPGQTFTDTQYF; DNA: TGTGCCAGCAGTGCACCGGGACAGACCTTCACAGATACGCAGTATTTT
size: -; D: -; J: TRBJ1-4; V: TRBV7-3; CDR3: CASSLNAGEKLFF; DNA: TGTGCCAGCAGCTTAAATGCCGGTGAAAAACTGTTTTTT
size: -; D: TRBD2; J: TRBJ2-7; V: TRBV6-5; CDR3: CASTSGSSYEQYF; DNA: TGTGCCAGCACAAGCGGGAGCTCCTACGAGCAGTACTTC
size: few; D: -; J: TRBJ2-1; V: TRBV4-3; CDR3: CASSQDSDREQFF; DNA: TGCGCCAGCAGCCAAGATTCAGACAGGGAGCAGTTCTTC
size: -; D: TRBD1; J: TRBJ1-2; V: TRBV18; CDR3: CASSPSGTVSYGYTF; DNA: TGTGCCAGCTCACCATCCGGGACAGTCTCCTATGGCTACACCTTC
size: -; D: -; J: TRBJ1-5; V: TRBV27; CDR3: CASSFGSGRNQPQHF; DNA: TGTGCCAGCAGTTTTGGGTCTGGGCGCAATCAGCCCCAGCATTTT
size: once; D: -; J: TRBJ1-2; V: TRBV2; CDR3: CASSTAREGGYTF; DNA: TGTGCCAGCAGCACAGCCCGGGAGGGAGGCTACACCTTC
size: few; D: -; J: TRBJ1-4; V: TRBV4-3; CDR3: CASSRSGGGSQHNEKLFF; DNA: TGCGCCAGCAGCCGCTCTGGGGGGGGCTCCCAACACAATGAAAAACTGTTTTTT
size: -; D: TRBD1; J: TRBJ2-4; V: TRBV7-9; CDR3: CASSLGLGQGAVNIQYF; DNA: TGTGCCAGCAGCTTAGGTCTGGGACAGGGGGCCGTGAACATTCAGTACTTC
size: few; D: -; J: TRBJ2-5; V: TRBV2; CDR3: CASSAYYETQYF; DNA: TGTGCCAGCAGTGCCTACTACGAGACCCAGTACTTC
size: few; D: -; J: TRBJ2-1; V: TRBV7-2; CDR3: CASSLNGRGYNEQFF; DNA: TGTGCCAGCAGCTTGAATGGGCGGGGATACAATGAGCAGTTCTTC
size: few; D: -; J: TRBJ1-1; V: TRBV5-1; CDR3: CASSRTAPNTEAFF; DNA: TGCGCCAGCAGCAGGACAGCTCCAAACACTGAAGCTTTCTTT
size: many; D: -; J: TRBJ2-2; V: TRBV29-1; CDR3: CSVEAGPTGELFF; DNA: TGCAGCGTTGAGGCAGGGCCCACCGGGGAGCTGTTTTTT
size: few; D: -; J: TRBJ2-7; V: TRBV2; CDR3: CASRDSGYEQYF; DNA: TGTGCCAGCAGGGACAGCGGCTACGAGCAGTACTTC
size: few; D: -; J: TRBJ2-1; V: TRBV21-1; CDR3: CASSQDRYNEQFF; DNA: TGTGCCAGCAGCCAGGACAGGTACAATGAGCAGTTCTTC
size: few; D: TRBD2; J: TRBJ2-1; V: TRBV5-1; CDR3: CASSPGTSLYNEQFF; DNA: TGCGCCAGCAGCCCCGGGACTAGCCTTTACAATGAGCAGTTCTTC
size: -; D: TRBD1; J: TRBJ2-7; V: TRBV5-4; CDR3: CASSPSIDRVLEQYF; DNA: TGTGCCAGCAGCCCCTCGATTGACAGGGTGTTAGAGCAGTACTTC
size: few; D: TRBD1; J: TRBJ1-5; V: TRBV28; CDR3: CASSRPDRGVQPQHF; DNA: TGTGCCAGCAGTCGCCCGGACAGGGGGGTTCAGCCCCAGCATTTT
size: few; D: TRBD2; J: TRBJ2-4; V: TRBV28; CDR3: CASSGRLGVAKNIQYF; DNA: TGTGCCAGCAGCGGGAGGTTGGGGGTAGCCAAAAACATTCAGTACTTC
size: -; D: TRBD1; J: TRBJ2-3; V: TRBV4-2; CDR3: CASSQRGQGWDTDTQYF; DNA: TGTGCCAGCAGCCAACGGGGACAGGGGTGGGACACAGATACGCAGTATTTT
size: -; D: TRBD2; J: TRBJ2-1; V: TRBV4-2; CDR3: CASSQGTAGAQYNEQFF; DNA: TGTGCCAGCAGCCAAGGAACAGCGGGGGCCCAATACAATGAGCAGTTCTTC
size: -; D: TRBD1; J: TRBJ1-1; V: TRBV5-1; CDR3: CASSWTGSLNTEAFF; DNA: TGCGCCAGCAGCTGGACAGGTTCCTTGAACACTGAAGCTTTCTTT
size: few; D: TRBD1; J: TRBJ2-2; V: TRBV19; CDR3: CASGTGTGELFF; DNA: TGTGCCAGTGGGACAGGGACCGGGGAGCTGTTTTTT
size: -; D: -; J: TRBJ1-2; V: TRBV5-4; CDR3: CASSASHGEDYGYTF; DNA: TGTGCCAGCAGCGCCTCGCATGGTGAGGACTATGGCTACACCTTC
size: few; D: -; J: TRBJ1-2; V: TRBV2; CDR3: CASSVDRMAYGYTF; DNA: TGTGCCAGCAGTGTGGACAGAATGGCGTATGGCTACACCTTC
size: -; D: -; J: TRBJ2-1; V: TRBV27; CDR3: CASRDRIYNEQFF; DNA: TGTGCCAGCAGGGACAGAATTTACAATGAGCAGTTCTTC
size: -; D: TRBD2; J: TRBJ2-5; V: TRBV30; CDR3: CAWSPSRGGEETQYF; DNA: TGTGCCTGGAGTCCCTCCCGCGGGGGGGAAGAGACCCAGTACTTC
size: -; D: TRBD1; J: TRBJ1-2; V: TRBV28; CDR3: CASSQTGQAQGYGYTF; DNA: TGTGCCAGCAGCCAGACCGGACAGGCACAGGGCTATGGCTACACCTTC
size: few; D: -; J: TRBJ1-2; V: TRBV29-1; CDR3: CSVELGYTF; DNA: TGCAGCGTTGAACTGGGCTACACCTTC
size: -; D: TRBD1; J: TRBJ2-3; V: TRBV7-9; CDR3: CASSFGDRMTDTQYF; DNA: TGTGCCAGCAGCTTCGGGGACAGGATGACAGATACGCAGTATTTT
size: -; D: -; J: TRBJ1-5; V: TRBV2; CDR3: CASSSDMASQPQHF; DNA: TGTGCCAGCAGCTCAGACATGGCGTCCCAGCCCCAGCATTTT
size: -; D: -; J: TRBJ2-3; V: TRBV7-3; CDR3: CASSLTGTDTQYF; DNA: TGTGCCAGCAGCCTTACAGGGACAGATACGCAGTATTTT
size: -; D: TRBD1; J: TRBJ1-6; V: TRBV11-2; CDR3: CASGQGMNSPLHF; DNA: TGTGCCAGCGGACAGGGCATGAATTCACCCCTCCACTTT
size: -; D: TRBD2; J: TRBJ2-5; V: TRBV11-1; CDR3: CASSPRTSLQETQYF; DNA: TGTGCCAGCAGCCCCAGGACTAGCCTCCAAGAGACCCAGTACTTC
size: -; D: TRBD2; J: TRBJ2-3; V: TRBV6-5; CDR3: CASSYGGGADTQYF; DNA: TGTGCCAGCAGTTACGGCGGGGGGGCAGATACGCAGTATTTT
size: few; D: -; J: TRBJ2-3; V: TRBV4-2; CDR3: CASSRGLTDTQYF; DNA: TGTGCCAGCAGCCGGGGCCTCACAGATACGCAGTATTTT
size: -; D: TRBD1; J: TRBJ2-7; V: TRBV10-2; CDR3: CASSLGQGDIYEQYF; DNA: TGCGCCAGCAGCTTAGGACAGGGGGACATTTACGAGCAGTACTTC
size: few; D: TRBD1; J: TRBJ1-5; V: TRBV27; CDR3: CASRSDRGNQPQHF; DNA: TGTGCCAGCAGGTCTGACAGGGGCAATCAGCCCCAGCATTTT
size: few; D: -; J: TRBJ2-7; V: TRBV7-2; CDR3: CASTSSYEQYF; DNA: TGTGCCAGCACCTCCAGTTACGAGCAGTACTTC
size: -; D: TRBD2; J: TRBJ2-7; V: TRBV10-3; CDR3: CAISEWGRGGSSYEQYF; DNA: TGTGCCATCAGTGAGTGGGGCCGGGGGGGGTCCTCCTACGAGCAGTACTTC
size: -; D: -; J: TRBJ2-7; V: TRBV4-3; CDR3: CASSQAPGYEQYF; DNA: TGCGCCAGCAGCCAAGCCCCCGGCTACGAGCAGTACTTC
size: -; D: TRBD1; J: TRBJ2-2; V: TRBV7-8; CDR3: CASSLEGAATGELFF; DNA: TGTGCCAGCAGCTTAGAGGGGGCGGCCACCGGGGAGCTGTTTTTT
size: few; D: -; J: TRBJ2-2; V: TRBV5-4; CDR3: CASSLARQNTGELFF; DNA: TGTGCCAGCAGCTTGGCACGACAAAACACCGGGGAGCTGTTTTTT
size: -; D: TRBD2; J: TRBJ2-5; V: TRBV11-2; CDR3: CASSAGLAGRQETQYF; DNA: TGTGCCAGCAGCGCGGGACTAGCGGGGCGGCAAGAGACCCAGTACTTC
size: -; D: -; J: TRBJ2-7; V: TRBV5-4; CDR3: CASSRAGSALEQYF; DNA: TGTGCCAGCAGCCGGGCCGGGAGCGCCCTGGAGCAGTACTTC
size: few; D: TRBD2; J: TRBJ2-7; V: TRBV28; CDR3: CASSGNPGLASEQYF; DNA: TGTGCCAGCAGTGGGAACCCGGGACTAGCGTCCGAGCAGTACTTC
size: few; D: TRBD1; J: TRBJ2-2; V: TRBV2; CDR3: CASSGQGGGELFF; DNA: TGTGCCAGCAGTGGACAGGGGGGCGGGGAGCTGTTTTTT
size: few; D: TRBD1; J: TRBJ1-6; V: TRBV7-8; CDR3: CASSWTGSRDSPLHF; DNA: TGTGCCAGCAGCTGGACAGGGAGTAGGGATTCACCCCTCCACTTT